The 19 T cell receptor beta chains reported below all come from one sample, sequenced in a study of blood T cells in healthy people across ages. A sample-barcoded 5' primer and a J-beta primer mix were used in a second PCR of about 6 to 11 cycles. TCRdb re-called the 5' RACE reads with MiXCR, one entry per CDR3 protein. Among about 800,000 distinct CDR3 sequences, nearly 60% were seen once, and the ten largest hold roughly 20%. Sequencing used blood. These receptors all come from a man between 25 and 39 years old in good health.

The chain couples TRBV7-2 to TRBJ2-5; 8 positions agree with TRBD2. The length of the CDR3 is 16 residues. The germline V gene has CDR1 SGHTA and CDR2 FQGNSA. Germline trimming cut 1 base from V and 2 bases from J; bases unmatched to any gene: 6. In nucleotides, the CDR3 is TGTGCCAGCAGCTTAGGTCGGGGGGGCCGGCAAGAGACCCAGTACTTC. Translated: CASSLGRGGRQETQYF.

This clonotype occurred a few times. The chain employs TRBV20-1 and TRBJ2-1; 11 positions agree with TRBD2. The CDR3 covers 16 residues. CDR1 is DFQATT, CDR2 SNEGSKA, per germline (reference sequence). V lost 6 bases to trimming and J lost 5 bases; unmatched junction nucleotides: 12. Written as DNA, the CDR3 is TGCAGTGCCTTAAACGCGGGACTAGCGGAGAACAATGAGCAGTTCTTC. Protein sequence: CSALNAGLAENNEQFF.

The V and J genes are TRBV7-9 and TRBJ1-1, with D maybe TRBD1 (6 bases). CDR3 length: 14 amino acids. The germline V gene encodes CDR1 SEHNR and CDR2 FQNEAQ (reference sequence). The V end lost 4 bases, the J end lost 7 bases, and 16 bases lay between the germline ends. The CDR3 protein is CASSSTQGWGEAFF. Written as DNA, the CDR3 is TGTGCCAGCAGCTCAACACAGGGCTGGGGTGAAGCTTTCTTT.

This CDR3 reads CASSFVGQRNTEAFF. The CDR3 coding sequence is TGTGCCAGCAGTTTCGTCGGACAACGGAACACTGAAGCTTTCTTT. V gene TRBV12-3 or TRBV12-4 combines with J gene TRBJ1-1; maybe TRBD1 (5 bases). The V end lost 3 bases, the J end lost 1 base, and 12 bases lay between the germline ends. The CDR3 covers 15 residues.

The rearrangement joins TRBV6-2 or TRBV6-3 to TRBJ2-1, with 11 positions matching TRBD2. In germline, CDR1 is MNHEY, CDR2 SVGEGT. The CDR3 runs 18 residues. The junction had 15 bases not matched to a gene; V was cut back by 6 bases and J by 5 bases. In DNA form, the CDR3 reads TGTGCCAGCAGCTCCAGCCTACTAGCGGGAGAGGGGGACAATGAGCAGTTCTTC. The encoded protein is CASSSSLLAGEGDNEQFF.

V is TRBV5-1 and J is TRBJ1-1; D not resolved. Per the germline V gene, CDR1 is SGHRS and CDR2 is YFSETQ. CDR3 length: 14 residues. V was clipped by 4 bases and J by 6 bases, with 16 bases between them. CDR3 protein: CASSPYSGSSEAFF. Written as DNA, the CDR3 is TGCGCCAGCAGCCCGTACTCCGGGAGCTCTGAAGCTTTCTTT.

The chain is built from TRBV29-1 and TRBJ1-2; D is undetermined. The V gene lost 7 bases and the J gene lost 1 base, with 10 bases spanning the gap. Germline-derived CDR1 and CDR2 are SQVTM and ANQGSEA. This CDR3 is built from 12 residues. CDR3 loop: CSAADNNYGYTF. As DNA, the CDR3 is TGCAGCGCAGCAGACAATAACTATGGCTACACCTTC.

The gene calls are TRBV25-1 and TRBJ1-2; maybe TRBD1 (5 bases). The CDR3 is 13 residues long. Germline lookup yields CDR1 MGHDK and CDR2 SYGVNS. Trimming took off 5 bases at V and 8 bases at J, with 15 bases between the two ends. CDR3 sequence (DNA): TGTGCCAGCAGTCTGACGCAGGGTGCGGGCTACACCTTC. Protein: CASSLTQGAGYTF.

V and J are TRBV27 and TRBJ1-5; D gene ambiguous. The CDR3 length is 11 residues. Trimming cost V 6 bases and J 6 bases, with 6 bases left between them. Germline assignment: CDR1 MNHEY and CDR2 SMNVEV (reference sequence). Here the CDR3 DNA reads TGTGCCAGCAGGGGCAGTCAGCCCCAGCATTTT. Translation gives CASRGSQPQHF.

The sample holds a few counts of this clonotype. The rearrangement links TRBV5-1 to TRBJ2-7; TRBD1 or TRBD2 may be the D gene (7 bases each). Trimming removed 4 bases at V and 2 bases at J, with 16 bases between. Per the germline V gene, CDR1 is SGHRS and CDR2 is YFSETQ. This CDR3 comprises 15 residues. The CDR3 sequence: CASSITGEGTYEQYF. Written as DNA, the CDR3 is TGCGCCAGCAGCATTACAGGGGAGGGGACCTACGAGCAGTACTTC. Drawing the rest from reference TRBV5-1 and TRBJ2-7, the complete variable domain is KAGVTQTPRYLIKTRGQQVTLSCSPISGHRSVSWYQQTPGQGLQFLFEYFSETQRNKGNFPGRFSGRQFSNSRSEMNVSTLELGDSALYLCASSITGEGTYEQYFGPGTRLTVT.

This clonotype was counted once. This chain uses TRBV20-1 with TRBJ2-7; 8 bases match TRBD2. This CDR3 contains 15 residues. Germline trimming cut 0 bases from V and 7 bases from J; bases unmatched to any gene: 11. Germline V gene lookup returns CDR1 DFQATT and CDR2 SNEGSKA (reference sequence). The CDR3 is CSARDHKRGTNEQYF. In DNA form, the CDR3 reads TGCAGTGCTAGAGATCACAAGCGGGGGACCAATGAGCAGTACTTC.

The sample holds a few counts of this clonotype. Here the CDR3 reads CAALGGQETQYF. CDR3 nucleotide sequence: TGTGCCGCCCTTGGGGGCCAAGAGACCCAGTACTTC. The rearrangement joins TRBV6-1 to TRBJ2-5; D may match TRBD1 or TRBD2 (5 bases each). Deletions cut 11 bases from V and 1 base from J, with 11 bases between. The CDR3 is 12 amino acids. In germline, CDR1 is MNHNS, CDR2 SASEGT.

This clonotype was counted a few times. Germline and junction disagree at one end, which may indicate a read error. The chain employs TRBV10-2 and TRBJ2-3; D might be TRBD2 (5 bases). The CDR3 spans 13 residues. Per germline, CDR1 WSHSY and CDR2 SAAADI. CDR3 region: CASSGRGTDTQYF. CDR3 in DNA: TGTGCCAGCAGCGGCCGAGGCACAGATACGCAGTATTTT.

This chain connects TRBV6-5 to TRBJ1-2; D is unclear. CDR1 is MNHEY, CDR2 SVGAGI, per germline. The length of the CDR3 is 13 residues. Deletions cut 8 bases from V and 1 base from J, with 11 bases between. The CDR3: CASRPGFNYGYTF. The CDR3 coding sequence is TGTGCCAGCCGTCCAGGCTTTAACTATGGCTACACCTTC.

The chain is built from TRBV7-9 and TRBJ2-2; D unclear. Trimming shortened V by 5 bases and J by 4 bases, and 14 bases separated the two germline ends. This CDR3 contains 15 residues. The V gene's germline CDR1 is SEHNR and CDR2 FQNEAQ (reference sequence). CDR3 protein: CASSADRRPTGELFF. DNA of the CDR3: TGTGCCAGCAGCGCCGACCGACGCCCCACCGGGGAGCTGTTTTTT.

This chain links TRBV9 with TRBJ2-5, with D perhaps TRBD1 (5 bases). The CDR3 extends over 14 amino acids. Germline lookup yields CDR1 SGDLS and CDR2 YYNGEE. The V and J ends lost 1 base and 5 bases respectively, with 12 bases between them. The CDR3 here is CASSVFFKGETQYF. In DNA, the CDR3 is TGTGCCAGCAGCGTATTTTTTAAGGGGGAGACCCAGTACTTC.

Only a few counts were recorded for this clonotype. The chain uses TRBV10-3 and TRBJ2-7; D call uncertain. The better agreement between TRBJ2-5 and the DNA end casts doubt on the J call. Looked up from germline, CDR1 is ENHRY and CDR2 is SYGVKD. The length of the CDR3 is 14 residues. CDR3 in amino acids: CAISESDNQETQYF. The CDR3, as DNA: TGTGCCATCAGTGAGTCCGACAACCAAGAGACCCAGTACTTC.

This chain links TRBV6-2 or TRBV6-3 with TRBJ1-5; no clear D. The CDR3 consists of 14 residues. Germline lookup yields CDR1 MNHEY and CDR2 SVGEGT. V lost 7 bases, J lost 4 bases, and 14 bases lay in between. The CDR3 region has the DNA TGTGCCAGCAACACAAATTTACGGAATCAGCCCCAGCATTTT. This sequence encodes CASNTNLRNQPQHF.

The chain recombines TRBV10-2 with TRBJ2-7; the match to TRBD2 covers 14 bases. The trim removed 10 bases at V and 2 bases at J, leaving 7 bases unmatched. The length of the CDR3 is 15 residues. CDR1 is WSHSY, CDR2 SAAADI, per germline. CDR3 region: CATALTSGRAYEQYF. As DNA, the CDR3 is TGCGCCACTGCTTTGACTAGCGGGAGGGCCTACGAGCAGTACTTC.